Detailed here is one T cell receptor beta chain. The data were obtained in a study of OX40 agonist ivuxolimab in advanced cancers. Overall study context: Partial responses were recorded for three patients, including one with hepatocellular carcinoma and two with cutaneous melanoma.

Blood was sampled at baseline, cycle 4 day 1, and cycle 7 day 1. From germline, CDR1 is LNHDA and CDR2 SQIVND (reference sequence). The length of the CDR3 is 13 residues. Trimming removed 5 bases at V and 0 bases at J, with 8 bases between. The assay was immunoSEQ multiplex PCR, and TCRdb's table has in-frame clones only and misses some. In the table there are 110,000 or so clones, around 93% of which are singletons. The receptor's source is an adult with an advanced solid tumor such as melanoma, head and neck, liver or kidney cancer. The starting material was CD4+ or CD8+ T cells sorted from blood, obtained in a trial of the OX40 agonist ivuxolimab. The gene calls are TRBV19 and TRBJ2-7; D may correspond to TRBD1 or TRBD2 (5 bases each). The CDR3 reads CASSGGSSYEQYF. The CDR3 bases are TGTGCCAGTAGTGGGGGAAGCTCCTACGAGCAGTACTTC.